The clone carrying this TCR beta chain occurred a few times. The data originate from a study of T-cell memory formation after mild COVID-19. TCRdb independently ran MiXCR on the 5' RACE reads; one entry per CDR3 protein. The repertoire includes about 210,000 distinct CDR3 sequences, approximately 10% of them detected once, and approximately 3% sits in the top ten. The CDR3 is made up of 16 amino acids. The germline V gene encodes CDR1 MGHRA and CDR2 YSYEKL. Trimming left V 3 bases short and J 6 bases short, with 18 bases between. The TCR originated in a man aged 18 to 30 who had mild COVID-19 (a few samples of this study predate the infection). Cell type and time point are not known. This sequence joins TRBV4-1 and TRBJ1-5; D perhaps matches TRBD1 (5 bases). Material for sequencing was PBMCs or a T cell subset sorted from them (not recorded which). CDR3 region: CASSQARGGITQPQHF. CDR3 nucleotide sequence: TGCGCCAGCAGCCAGGCACGGGGGGGGATTACTCAGCCCCAGCATTTT.